Below are 15 T cell receptor beta chains sequenced from a single sample in a study of cytomegalovirus exposure and HLA in healthy donors. With 60 Vbeta and 13 Jbeta primers, the PCR was carried out. Repertoires were generated with immunoSEQ multiplex PCR, while TCRdb's copy carries only in-frame clones and drops some. The data contain about 95,000 clones, 55% to 75% of them singletons. The sequenced sample was PBMCs. The source is a woman in her forties or fifties in good health and CMV-seropositive.

About this clone: At one of its ends the junction is not consistent with the germline gene, which may arise from a read error. The J gene is TRBJ2-7, the V gene TRBV7-9; TRBD2 might be the D (6 bases). This CDR3 has 15 residues. The germline V gene has CDR1 SEHNR and CDR2 FQNEAQ (reference sequence). The DNA of the CDR3 is TGTTCCAGCAGCTCCCGGGACTGGGGGGTCTACGAGCAGTACTTC. Translated: CSSSSRDWGVYEQYF.

V is TRBV28 and J is TRBJ1-1; the D gene is possibly TRBD1 (6 bases). V was trimmed by 10 bases and J by 4 bases, leaving 16 bases between them. This CDR3 spans 13 amino acids. Germline loops: CDR1 MDHEN, CDR2 SYDVKM. The CDR3 nucleotides read TGTGCCACCCATGTGCAGGGGATCACTGAAGCTTTCTTT. As protein: CATHVQGITEAFF. Full variable domain (remainder filled in from reference TRBV28 and TRBJ1-1): DVKVTQSSRYLVKRTGEKVFLECVQDMDHENMFWYRQDPGLGLRLIYFSYDVKMKEKGDIPEGYSVSREKKERFSLILESASTNQTSMYLCATHVQGITEAFFGQGTRLTVV.

Concerning this clone: A junction end diverges from the germline sequence, so it may reflect a read error. CDR3 sequence (DNA): TGTTCCAGCAGTTACAACTACGAGCAGTACTTC. It translates to CSSSYNYEQYF. The rearrangement links TRBV7-9 to TRBJ2-7, with D unresolved. The CDR3 length is 11 residues. Germline CDR1 is SEHNR and CDR2 is FQNEAQ (reference sequence).

The chain links TRBV19 to TRBJ2-2; the match to TRBD2 covers 7 bases. In germline, CDR1 is LNHDA, CDR2 SQIVND (reference sequence). The CDR3 extends over 14 amino acids. Germline trimming cut 3 bases from V and 5 bases from J; bases unmatched to any gene: 3. CDR3 sequence: CASSITGLTGELFF. The CDR3 DNA sequence: TGTGCCAGTAGTATTACGGGACTAACCGGGGAGCTGTTTTTT.

A word on this clone: Germline and junction disagree at one end, which may indicate a read error. The J gene is TRBJ1-1, the V gene TRBV7-9; 7 nucleotides agree with TRBD1. Looked up from germline, CDR1 is SEHNR and CDR2 is FQNEAQ (reference sequence). CDR3 length: 14 residues. The CDR3 reads CASSSPTGNSEAFF. The CDR3 region has the DNA TGTGCCAGCAGCTCCCCGACAGGGAACTCTGAAGCTTTCTTT. Full variable domain (outside the CDR3, taken from reference TRBV7-9 and TRBJ1-1): DTGVSQNPRHKITKRGQNVTFRCDPISEHNRLYWYRQTLGQGPEFLTYFQNEAQLEKSRLLSDRFSAERPKGSFSTLEIQRTEQGDSAMYLCASSSPTGNSEAFFGQGTRLTVV.

This clone was recorded once. The rearrangement links TRBV5-1 to TRBJ2-3, with 9 nucleotides matching TRBD1. Per germline, CDR1 SGHRS and CDR2 YFSETQ. The length of the CDR3 is 15 residues. V lost 7 bases, J lost 1 base, and 7 bases stayed unmatched. The CDR3 region has the DNA TGCGCCAGCTCCCCGAGACAGGGGGGCACAGATACGCAGTATTTT. It specifies CASSPRQGGTDTQYF.

The chain links TRBV18 to TRBJ2-1, with D unclear. CDR3 length: 16 residues. Germline V lookup: CDR1 KGHSH, CDR2 LQKENI. Trimming took off 3 bases at V and 0 bases at J, with 12 bases between the two ends. The CDR3 coding sequence is TGTGCCAGCTCACCCCGGGTAGCCTACTCCTACAATGAGCAGTTCTTC. Protein product: CASSPRVAYSYNEQFF.

The sample holds a few counts of this clone. The J gene is TRBJ2-1, the V gene TRBV10-1; D is unclear. The ends were cut back, 3 bases at V and 6 bases at J, with 6 bases in the middle. From germline, CDR1 is WNHNN and CDR2 SYGVQD (reference sequence). This CDR3 comprises 12 residues. The CDR3 coding sequence is TGCGCCAGCAGTGACTACCCCAATGAGCAGTTCTTC. Translation gives CASSDYPNEQFF.

The chain employs TRBV5-1 and TRBJ2-7; 11 bases agree with TRBD2. The V gene's germline CDR1 is SGHRS and CDR2 YFSETQ. This CDR3 has 17 residues. The V segment lost 2 bases and the J segment 2 bases; nucleotides outside the gene matches: 9. The CDR3, as DNA: TGCGCCAGCAGCTTCGGTAGCGGGAGGGCCGCCCCCTACGAGCAGTACTTC. This codes for CASSFGSGRAAPYEQYF.

The chain recombines TRBV5-4 with TRBJ2-3; D might be TRBD2 (5 bases). Deletions cut 0 bases from V and 2 bases from J, with 13 bases between. CDR1 and CDR2 from the germline V gene are SGHNT and YYREEE (reference sequence). The length of the CDR3 is 16 residues. The CDR3 region is CASSLGRRRNTDTQYF. The CDR3 DNA reads as TGTGCCAGCAGCTTGGGACGGAGGAGGAACACAGATACGCAGTATTTT.

This clone was picked up a small number of times. The chain uses TRBV2 and TRBJ2-7; TRBD1 agrees at 7 bases. The germline gives CDR1 SNHLY, CDR2 FYNNEI. The V gene end was trimmed by 8 bases and the J gene end by 1 base; junction bases not matched to a gene: 14. This CDR3 is 16 amino acids long. CDR3 region: CASGTQRGPLSYEQYF. The CDR3 region has the DNA TGTGCCAGCGGGACCCAGAGGGGGCCTCTATCCTACGAGCAGTACTTC.

The rearrangement joins TRBV4-2 to TRBJ2-5; D is possibly TRBD1 (5 bases). This CDR3 region has 12 residues. The V end lost 3 bases, the J end lost 7 bases, and 9 bases lay between the germline ends. Per the germline V gene, CDR1 is LGHNA and CDR2 is YNFKEQ. The CDR3 spells CASSQPQGTQYF. The CDR3 coding sequence is TGTGCCAGCAGCCAGCCCCAGGGGACCCAGTACTTC.

The chain recombines TRBV28 with TRBJ2-7, with 9 positions matching TRBD1. CDR1 is MDHEN, CDR2 SYDVKM, per germline. The V and J ends lost 6 bases and 3 bases, in that order; junction bases with no gene match: 6. This CDR3 is 14 amino acids long. The CDR3 region is CASRATGGLYEQYF. CDR3 DNA: TGTGCCAGCAGAGCGACAGGGGGACTCTACGAGCAGTACTTC.

The CDR3 coding sequence is TGCGCCAGCAGCCCCCGCGCTTCAACTAATGAAAAACTGTTTTTT. It encodes CASSPRASTNEKLFF. V is TRBV4-3 and J is TRBJ1-4; no firm D call. The CDR3 totals 15 residues. CDR1 is LGHNA and CDR2 is YSLEER in the germline V gene. The V gene lost 4 bases and the J gene lost 0 bases, with 9 bases spanning the gap.

This clone occurred a few times. This rearrangement joins TRBV7-6 to TRBJ2-7; tentatively, D is TRBD2 (5 bases). The CDR3 is made up of 14 amino acids. The germline V and J ends were trimmed by 5 bases and 6 bases, with 17 bases remaining between them. Germline values: CDR1 SGHVS, CDR2 FNYEAQ. The CDR3 is CASSPIGRAGEQYF. CDR3 DNA: TGTGCCAGCAGCCCCATCGGCCGGGCGGGCGAGCAGTACTTC.